Below, one T cell receptor (beta chain) is given with its context. Its antigen is not known. This entry belongs to a study of vaccination and CD4 T cells after COVID-19. Study background: Median time from COVID diagnosis to post-COVID sampling was roughly 13 weeks (35 to 161).

The Oncomine TCR Beta short-read assay generated sequence data from the DNA of cultured CD4+ T cells. From cultured CD4+ T cells, genomic DNA was extracted. TCRdb passed the PCR reads through MiXCR, listing each CDR3 protein once. The sample shows about 20,000 distinct CDR3 sequences, roughly 40% of them seen only once. The germline gives CDR1 SGHTA, CDR2 FQGNSA. CDR3 length: 15 residues. Trimming took 3 bases from V and 4 from J; bases not matched to a gene: 6. The treatment is: roughly 10-day PBMC culture with coronavirus spike peptide pools or control peptides (ViraFEST assay). TCR sequencing followed the expansion of antigen-specific T cells with peptide pools in ViraFEST. Once cultured roughly 10 days, CD4+ T cells underwent isolation by negative selection.

The V call is TRBV7-2, the J call TRBJ1-2; 9 bases line up with TRBD1. This TCR was sampled from a human donor who had recovered from COVID-19. The material sequenced was CD4+ T cells from blood, cultured in vitro, taken before SARS-CoV-2 vaccination. Here the CDR3 DNA reads TGTGCCAGCAGCTTCACTACAGGGGGCGTCTATGGCTACACCTTC. Translating it yields CASSFTTGGVYGYTF.